The present entry profiles one TCR beta chain with its context. Its antigen is currently unknown. This specimen comes from a study of T cell responses to AZD1222 COVID-19 vaccine. The wider study: Second-dose timings of about 4 or about 12 weeks were pooled.

Whole-study results and caveats: Reports say nearly half of spike-specific TCRs go after unmutated variant regions. Spike-spanning, vaccine-associated CD4 TCRs were dominant at 160-218 and 743-854.

The V end lost 2 bases, the J end lost 2 bases, and 3 bases lay between the germline ends. The CDR3 consists of 12 residues. Germline assignment: CDR1 MDHEN and CDR2 SYDVKM. Generated by immunoSEQ multiplex PCR, the TCRdb table keeps only in-frame clones and is missing some. The sample yields about 140,000 clones, 80% to 95% seen once. The chain employs TRBV28 and TRBJ1-2; no definite D call. This TCR was recovered from an adult in good health. Source: peripheral blood, taken on day 0 of AZD1222 vaccination. The CDR3 here is CASSLGNYGYTF. The CDR3 DNA is TGTGCCAGCAGTTTAGGGAACTATGGCTACACCTTC.